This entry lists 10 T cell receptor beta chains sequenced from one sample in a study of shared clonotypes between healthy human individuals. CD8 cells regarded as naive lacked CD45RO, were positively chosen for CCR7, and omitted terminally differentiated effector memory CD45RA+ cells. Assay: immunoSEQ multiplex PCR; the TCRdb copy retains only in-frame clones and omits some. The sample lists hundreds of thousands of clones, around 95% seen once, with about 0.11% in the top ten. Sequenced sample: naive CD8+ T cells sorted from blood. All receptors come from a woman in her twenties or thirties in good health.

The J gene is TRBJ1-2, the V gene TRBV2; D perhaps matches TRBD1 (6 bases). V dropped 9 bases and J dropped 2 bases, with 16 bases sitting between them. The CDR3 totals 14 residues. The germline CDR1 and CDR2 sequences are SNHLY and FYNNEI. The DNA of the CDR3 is TGTGCCAGTCGGTTTGGGGGCCGCAACTATGGCTACACCTTC. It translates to CASRFGGRNYGYTF.

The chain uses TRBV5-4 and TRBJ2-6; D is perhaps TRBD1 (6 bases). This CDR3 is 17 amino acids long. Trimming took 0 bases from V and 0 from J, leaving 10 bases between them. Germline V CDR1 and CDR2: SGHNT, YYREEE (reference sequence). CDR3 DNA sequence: TGTGCCAGCAGCTTGGGGGGGACATACTCTGGGGCCAACGTCCTGACTTTC. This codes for CASSLGGTYSGANVLTF.

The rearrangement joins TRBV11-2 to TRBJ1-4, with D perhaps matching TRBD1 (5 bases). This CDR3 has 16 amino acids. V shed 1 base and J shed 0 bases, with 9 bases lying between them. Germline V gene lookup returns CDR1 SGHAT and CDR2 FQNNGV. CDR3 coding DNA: TGTGCCAGCAGCTTAGTGTCAGGGACAACTAATGAAAAACTGTTTTTT. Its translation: CASSLVSGTTNEKLFF.

The CDR3 region has the DNA TGTGCCAGCAGCATTACAGGGGATCGGGAGACCCAGTACTTC. Amino acids: CASSITGDRETQYF. This sequence joins TRBV7-9 and TRBJ2-5, with TRBD1 matching 7 bases. The CDR3 is 14 residues long. Germline CDR1 is SEHNR and CDR2 is FQNEAQ (reference sequence). Unmatched junction bases numbered 8, after V lost 5 bases and J lost 5 bases. Based on the CDR3 plus reference TRBV7-9 and TRBJ2-5, the full variable domain is DTGVSQNPRHKITKRGQNVTFRCDPISEHNRLYWYRQTLGQGPEFLTYFQNEAQLEKSRLLSDRFSAERPKGSFSTLEIQRTEQGDSAMYLCASSITGDRETQYFGPGTRLLVL.

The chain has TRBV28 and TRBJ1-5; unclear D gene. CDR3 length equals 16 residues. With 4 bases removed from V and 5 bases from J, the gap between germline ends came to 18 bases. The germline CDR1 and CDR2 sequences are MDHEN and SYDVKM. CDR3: CASSSPSGPRHQPQHF. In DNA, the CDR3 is TGTGCCAGCAGTTCTCCCTCCGGGCCCCGCCATCAGCCCCAGCATTTT.

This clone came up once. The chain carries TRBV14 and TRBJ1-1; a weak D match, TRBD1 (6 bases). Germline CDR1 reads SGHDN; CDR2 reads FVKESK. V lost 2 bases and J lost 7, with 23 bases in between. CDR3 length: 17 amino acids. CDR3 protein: CASSQMEGGIYSCEAFF. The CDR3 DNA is TGTGCCAGCAGCCAAATGGAAGGGGGGATCTACAGTTGTGAAGCTTTCTTT.

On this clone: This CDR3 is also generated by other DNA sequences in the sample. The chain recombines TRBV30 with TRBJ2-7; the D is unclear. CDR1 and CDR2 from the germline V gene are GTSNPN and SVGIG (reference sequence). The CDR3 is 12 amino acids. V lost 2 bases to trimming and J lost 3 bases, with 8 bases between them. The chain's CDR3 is CAWSLRSYEQYF. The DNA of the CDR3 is TGTGCCTGGAGTCTTAGAAGCTACGAGCAGTACTTC.

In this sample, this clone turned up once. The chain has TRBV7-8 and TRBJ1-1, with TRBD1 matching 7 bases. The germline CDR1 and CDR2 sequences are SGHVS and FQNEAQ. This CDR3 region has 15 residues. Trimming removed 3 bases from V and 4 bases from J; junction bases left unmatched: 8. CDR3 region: CASSFGMPGGTEAFF. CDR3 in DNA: TGTGCCAGCAGCTTTGGAATGCCAGGGGGCACTGAAGCTTTCTTT.

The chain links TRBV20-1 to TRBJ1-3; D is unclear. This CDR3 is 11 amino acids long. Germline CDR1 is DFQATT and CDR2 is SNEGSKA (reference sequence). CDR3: CSASTGDTIYF. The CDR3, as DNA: TGCAGCGCATCTACGGGAGACACCATATATTTT.

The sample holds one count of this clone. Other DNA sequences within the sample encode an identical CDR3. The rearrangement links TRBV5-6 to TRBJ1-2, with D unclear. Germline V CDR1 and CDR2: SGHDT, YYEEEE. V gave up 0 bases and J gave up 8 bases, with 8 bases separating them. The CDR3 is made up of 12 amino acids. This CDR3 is CASSLGGQGYTF. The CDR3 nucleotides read TGTGCCAGCAGCTTGGGGGGTCAAGGCTACACCTTC.